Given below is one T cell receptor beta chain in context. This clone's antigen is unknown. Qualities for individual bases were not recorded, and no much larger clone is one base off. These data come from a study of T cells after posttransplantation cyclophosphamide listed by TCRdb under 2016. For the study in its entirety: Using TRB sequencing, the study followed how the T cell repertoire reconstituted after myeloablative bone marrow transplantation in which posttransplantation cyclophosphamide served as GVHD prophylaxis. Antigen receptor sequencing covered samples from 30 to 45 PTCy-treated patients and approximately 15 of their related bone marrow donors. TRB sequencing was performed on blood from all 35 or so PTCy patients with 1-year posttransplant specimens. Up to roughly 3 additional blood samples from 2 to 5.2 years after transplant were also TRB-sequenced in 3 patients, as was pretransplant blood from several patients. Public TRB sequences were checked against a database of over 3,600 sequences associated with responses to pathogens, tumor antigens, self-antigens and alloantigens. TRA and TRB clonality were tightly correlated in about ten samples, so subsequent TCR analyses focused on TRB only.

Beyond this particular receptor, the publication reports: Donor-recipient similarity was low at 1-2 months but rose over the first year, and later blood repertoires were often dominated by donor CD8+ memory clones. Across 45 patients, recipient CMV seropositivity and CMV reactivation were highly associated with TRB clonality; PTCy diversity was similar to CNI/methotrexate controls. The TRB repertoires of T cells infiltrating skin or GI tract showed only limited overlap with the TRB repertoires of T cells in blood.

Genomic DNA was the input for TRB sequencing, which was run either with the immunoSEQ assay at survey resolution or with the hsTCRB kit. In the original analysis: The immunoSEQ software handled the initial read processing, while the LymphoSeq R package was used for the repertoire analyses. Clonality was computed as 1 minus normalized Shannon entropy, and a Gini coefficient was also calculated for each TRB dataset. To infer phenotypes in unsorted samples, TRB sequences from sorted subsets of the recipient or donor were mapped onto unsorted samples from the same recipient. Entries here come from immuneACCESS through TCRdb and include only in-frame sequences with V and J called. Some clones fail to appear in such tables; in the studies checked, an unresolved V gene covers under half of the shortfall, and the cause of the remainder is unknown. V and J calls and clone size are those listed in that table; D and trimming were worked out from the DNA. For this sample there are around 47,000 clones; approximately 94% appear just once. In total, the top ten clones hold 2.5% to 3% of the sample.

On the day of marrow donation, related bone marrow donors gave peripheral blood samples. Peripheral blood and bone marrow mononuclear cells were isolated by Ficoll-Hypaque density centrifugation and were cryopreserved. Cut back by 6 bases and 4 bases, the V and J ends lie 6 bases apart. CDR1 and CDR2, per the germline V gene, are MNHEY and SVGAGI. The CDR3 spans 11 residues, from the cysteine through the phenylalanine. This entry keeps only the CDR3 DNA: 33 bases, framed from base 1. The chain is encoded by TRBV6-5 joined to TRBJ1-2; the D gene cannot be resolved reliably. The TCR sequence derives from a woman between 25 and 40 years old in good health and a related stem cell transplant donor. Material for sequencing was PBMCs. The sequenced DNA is TGTGCCAGCAGGAGGTTCTATGGCTACACCTTC. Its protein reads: CASRRFYGYTF.